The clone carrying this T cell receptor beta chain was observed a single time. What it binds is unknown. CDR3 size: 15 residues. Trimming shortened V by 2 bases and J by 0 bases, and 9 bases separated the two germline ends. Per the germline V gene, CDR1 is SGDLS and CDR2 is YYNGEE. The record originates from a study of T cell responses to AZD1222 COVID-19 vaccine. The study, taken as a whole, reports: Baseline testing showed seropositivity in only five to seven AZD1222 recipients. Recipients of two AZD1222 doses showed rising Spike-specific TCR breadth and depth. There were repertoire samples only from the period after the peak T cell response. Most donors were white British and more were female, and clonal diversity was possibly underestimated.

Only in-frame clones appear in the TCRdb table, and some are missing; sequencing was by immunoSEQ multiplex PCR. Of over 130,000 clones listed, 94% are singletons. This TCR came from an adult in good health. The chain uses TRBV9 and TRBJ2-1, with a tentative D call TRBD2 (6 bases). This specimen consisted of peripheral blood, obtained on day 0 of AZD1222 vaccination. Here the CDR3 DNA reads TGTGCCAGCAGCGTGGGGGGTTACTCCTACAATGAGCAGTTCTTC. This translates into CASSVGGYSYNEQFF. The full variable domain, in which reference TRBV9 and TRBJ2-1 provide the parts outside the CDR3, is DSGVTQTPKHLITATGQRVTLRCSPRSGDLSVYWYQQSLDQGLQFLIQYYNGEERAKGNILERFSAQQFPDLHSELNLSSLELGDSALYFCASSVGGYSYNEQFFGPGTRLTVL.